This TCR beta chain was sequenced for a study of blood T cells in healthy people across ages. The second PCR ran roughly 7 to 12 cycles with a sample-barcoded 5' primer and J-beta primers. Each CDR3 protein is one row after TCRdb ran MiXCR on the 5' RACE reads. This table holds fewer than 2 million distinct CDR3 sequences, roughly two fifths found once. Of note for this clonotype: What it binds is not known.

Study-level results: In older individuals, TCR beta diversity per million T cells was lower, falling roughly linearly with age.

Trimming left V 4 bases short and J 0 bases short, with 17 bases between. The CDR3 is 17 residues long. The germline CDR1 and CDR2 sequences are SNHLY and FYNNEI. The chain joins TRBV2 to TRBJ2-3; D might be TRBD1 (6 bases). The clonotype was recovered from a human donor in good health. The material sequenced was blood. CDR3 DNA: TGTGCCAGCAGTGTAAACAGGGTCAAATCTAGCACAGATACGCAGTATTTT. This encodes CASSVNRVKSSTDTQYF. The complete variable domain, with remaining parts taken from reference TRBV2 and TRBJ2-3, reads EPEVTQTPSHQVTQMGQEVILRCVPISNHLYFYWYRQILGQKVEFLVSFYNNEISEKSEIFDDQFSVERPDGSNFTLKIRSTKLEDSAMYFCASSVNRVKSSTDTQYFGPGTRLTVL.